This entry is about one T cell receptor beta chain. The target of this receptor is not known. The record has no base qualities; no much larger clone is one base away. The germline V gene sets CDR1 to SGDLS and CDR2 to YYNGEE. The CDR3 sequence holds 14 residues, the cysteine and phenylalanine included. Only the CDR3 DNA stays, 42 bases, in frame from base 1. V trim: 3 bases; J trim: 0 bases; unmatched bases: 3. The data are from a study of blood T cell repertoires in COVID-19 (dated by TCRdb to 2020 to 2022). As for the study more broadly: Collaborator samples came from the United States, Italy and Spain and covered acute and convalescent phases of COVID-19. The material from the prospective study consisted of cDNA or gDNA derived from T cells, B-cell-depleted T cells, or PBMCs. The dataset comprised deeply sampled blood TCRbeta repertoires from subjects exposed to, actively infected with, or recovered from COVID-19. A freely available public database, intended as a resource for researchers studying the immune response to SARS-CoV-2, is where the repertoires were released. Samples came from the ongoing ImmuneRACE study (first 160 participants) plus 1,254 subjects from 6 global collaborators. A de-identified subject ID, COVID-19 status, age in years and sex were almost always included in the sample metadata. Where HLA class I and class II types were available, the types were taken from metadata supplied by the sample provider, not from assay-based typing.

Results the study describes overall, beyond this receptor: The amount of clinical and demographic metadata varied by source and participant and was provided uncurated.

Each collaborating institution followed its own protocols to collect whole blood in K2EDTA tubes. For TCRbeta analysis, collaborator samples were shipped as frozen whole blood, as isolated PBMCs, or as DNA extracted from either sample type. TCRbeta CDR3 regions were amplified from genomic DNA by means of the immunoSEQ Assay, a bias-controlled multiplex PCR. Per the source publication's procedure: Within the assay, amplification of reference gene primers was used to estimate how many nucleated cells each sample contained. To quantify the absolute abundance of each unique TCRbeta CDR3 rearrangement, sequence reads were collapsed and filtered. Productive Simpson clonality was computed per sample as the square root of Simpson's diversity index over productive rearrangements. TCRdb stores this immuneACCESS table with in-frame sequences only. Part of the clones is absent; in the studies checked, under half of the shortfall reflects unresolved V genes, and no reason is known for the rest. From that table come the V and J calls and clone size; the DNA was used to work out D and trimming. Across this sample there are roughly 250,000 clones, with more than 60% seen only once. Under 4.5% of the sample comes from the top ten.

The sequence joins TRBV9 to TRBJ2-7; a stretch of 7 junction bases matches TRBD2. The sequenced sample consisted of peripheral blood. This TCR derives from a woman aged 40 to 50 with active or convalescent COVID-19. This receptor carries the CDR3 CASSARDYSYEQYF. The nucleotide sequence is given as TGTGCCAGCAGCGCTCGGGACTACTCCTACGAGCAGTACTTC. Outside the CDR3, residues come from the reference TRBV9 and TRBJ2-7 proteins, so the full variable domain is: DSGVTQTPKHLITATGQRVTLRCSPRSGDLSVYWYQQSLDQGLQFLIQYYNGEERAKGNILERFSAQQFPDLHSELNLSSLELGDSALYFCASSARDYSYEQYFGPGTRLTVT.